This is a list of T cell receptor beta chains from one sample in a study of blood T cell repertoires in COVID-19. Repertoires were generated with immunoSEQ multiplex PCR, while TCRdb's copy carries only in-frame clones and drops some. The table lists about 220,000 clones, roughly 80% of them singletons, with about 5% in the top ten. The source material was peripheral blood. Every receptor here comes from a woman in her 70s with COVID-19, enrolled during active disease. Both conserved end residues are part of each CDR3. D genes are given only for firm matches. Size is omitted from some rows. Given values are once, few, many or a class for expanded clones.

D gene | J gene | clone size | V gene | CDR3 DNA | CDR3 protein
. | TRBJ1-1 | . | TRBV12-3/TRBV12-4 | TGTGCCAGCAGTTTTGTAGCAGGGTCTGAAGCTTTCTTT | CASSFVAGSEAFF
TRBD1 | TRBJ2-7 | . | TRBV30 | TGTGCCTGGAGTACGGGACAGCCGGGGTCCTACGAGCAGTACTTC | CAWSTGQPGSYEQYF
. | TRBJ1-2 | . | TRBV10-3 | TGTGCCATCAGTGAGGGGGGCGACTATGGCTACACCTTC | CAISEGGDYGYTF
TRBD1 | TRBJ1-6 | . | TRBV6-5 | TGTGCCAGCAGTTATAGGCCGGGACAGGATAATTCACCCCTCCACTTT | CASSYRPGQDNSPLHF
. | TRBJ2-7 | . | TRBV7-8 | TGTGCCAGCAGCTTTGAACAGAAGACCTACGAGCAGTACTTC | CASSFEQKTYEQYF
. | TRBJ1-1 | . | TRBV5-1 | TGCGCCAGCAGCCTATTAGACGGAGTGAACACTGAAGCTTTCTTT | CASSLLDGVNTEAFF
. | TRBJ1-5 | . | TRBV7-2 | TGTGCCAGCAGCTTAGTAGGGGATCAGCCCCAGCATTTT | CASSLVGDQPQHF
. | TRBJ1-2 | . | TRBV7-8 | TGTGCCAGCAGCCCAGGTTCTGGCTATGGCTACACCTTC | CASSPGSGYGYTF
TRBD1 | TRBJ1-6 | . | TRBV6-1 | TGTGCCAGCAGTGAAGTCGGACAGGGAAGACGGTCACCCCTCCACTTT | CASSEVGQGRRSPLHF
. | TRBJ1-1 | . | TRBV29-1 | TGCAGCGTGAATTCCTTCCGAGTTGACACTGAAGCTTTCTTT | CSVNSFRVDTEAFF
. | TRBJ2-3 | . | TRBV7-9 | TGTGCCAGCAACCCGACAGGCCGTTCGTGGGATACGCAGTATTTT | CASNPTGRSWDTQYF
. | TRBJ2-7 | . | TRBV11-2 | TGTGCCAGCAGCCGTCAGGCTAGGGGCGAGCAGTACTTC | CASSRQARGEQYF
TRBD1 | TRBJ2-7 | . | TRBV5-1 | TGCGCCAGCAGCTTGCCCCACGACAGGGACGAGCAGTACTTC | CASSLPHDRDEQYF
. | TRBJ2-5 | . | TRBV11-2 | TGTGCCAGCAGCTTAGTCCGAGAGACCCAGTACTTC | CASSLVRETQYF
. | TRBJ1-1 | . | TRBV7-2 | TGTGCCAGCAGCTTAAGGGCAGGGTTAACTGAAGCTTTCTTT | CASSLRAGLTEAFF
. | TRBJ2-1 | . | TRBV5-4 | TGTGCCAGCAGCTTGGATTGGCAGGGCAATGAGCAGTTCTTC | CASSLDWQGNEQFF
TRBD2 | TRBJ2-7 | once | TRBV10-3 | TGTGCCATCAGTGAGTCGCGGCTAGCGGGAGACCCTCGCTCCTACGAGCAGTACTTC | CAISESRLAGDPRSYEQYF
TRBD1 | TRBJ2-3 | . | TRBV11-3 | TGTGCCAGCAGCCGAGGACAGGGAGATACAGATACGCAGTATTTT | CASSRGQGDTDTQYF
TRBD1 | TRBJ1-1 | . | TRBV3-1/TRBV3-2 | TGTGCCAGCAGCTATGGACAGGGTGAAGCTTTCTTT | CASSYGQGEAFF
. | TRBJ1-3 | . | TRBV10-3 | TGTGCCATCAGGGTAGGGAGCTCTGGAAACACCATATATTTT | CAIRVGSSGNTIYF
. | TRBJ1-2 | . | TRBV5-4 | TGTGCCAGCAGCTTTGATCCTCCAGGGAATGGCTACACCTTC | CASSFDPPGNGYTF
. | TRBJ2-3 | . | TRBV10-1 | TGCGCCAGCAGTGGGAGGATCGGGCCTGCTAGCACAGATACGCAGTATTTT | CASSGRIGPASTDTQYF
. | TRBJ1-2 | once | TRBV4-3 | TGCGCCAGCAGCCCGGGAGTTGGCTATGGCTACACCTTC | CASSPGVGYGYTF
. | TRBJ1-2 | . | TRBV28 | TGTGCCAGCAGTTTTTATACAATCCCCTATGGCTACACCTTC | CASSFYTIPYGYTF
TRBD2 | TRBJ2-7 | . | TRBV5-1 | TGCGCCAGCAGCTTGATAGCGGGGACGAGCTCCTACGAGCAGTACTTC | CASSLIAGTSSYEQYF
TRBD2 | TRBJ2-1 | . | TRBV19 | TGTGCCAGTAGTATACGGGGTAGCGGGAATGTTAATGAGCAGTTCTTC | CASSIRGSGNVNEQFF
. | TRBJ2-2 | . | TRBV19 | TGTGCCAGTAGTATAGGGACACCCGGGGAGCTGTTTTTT | CASSIGTPGELFF
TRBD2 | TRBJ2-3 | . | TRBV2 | TGTGCCAGCGGGAGACTAGCTCTAGATACGCAGTATTTT | CASGRLALDTQYF
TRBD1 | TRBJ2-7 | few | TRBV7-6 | TGTGCCAGCAGCTCCGGGACAGGGGGGAGTTACGAGCAGTACTTC | CASSSGTGGSYEQYF
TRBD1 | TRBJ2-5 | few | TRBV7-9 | TGTGCCAGCAGCTTGACCGACAGGGTGCTCCAAGAGACCCAGTACTTC | CASSLTDRVLQETQYF
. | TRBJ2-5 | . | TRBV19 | TGTGCCAGTGGGTTTGGGCAGGGCCAAGAGACCCAGTACTTC | CASGFGQGQETQYF
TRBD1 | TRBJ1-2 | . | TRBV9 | TGTGCCAGCAGCGGCGGACAGGGAATCCTAATGGACTATGGCTACACCTTC | CASSGGQGILMDYGYTF
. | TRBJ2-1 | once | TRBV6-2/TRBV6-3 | TGTGCCAGCAGTTACTCGGCTAGCTGGGGCAATGAGCAGTTCTTC | CASSYSASWGNEQFF
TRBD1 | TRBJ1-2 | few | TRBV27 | TGTGCCAGCAGGCGGACAGGAGACCTCCGGGGCTACACCTTC | CASRRTGDLRGYTF
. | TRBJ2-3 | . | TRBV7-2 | TGTGCCAGCAGCCCCGAGGCCGCCACAGATACGCAGTATTTT | CASSPEAATDTQYF
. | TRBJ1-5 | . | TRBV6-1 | TGTGCCAGCAGTGAGAGGGGGACCTCCATTCCCAATCAGCCCCAGCATTTT | CASSERGTSIPNQPQHF
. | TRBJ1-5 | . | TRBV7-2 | TGTGCCAGCAGCTTCCCTACGCAGGGTGGGCCCCAGCATTTT | CASSFPTQGGPQHF
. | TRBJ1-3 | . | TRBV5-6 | TGTGCCAGCAGCCCTGGCGGGACTGGGGACACCATATATTTT | CASSPGGTGDTIYF
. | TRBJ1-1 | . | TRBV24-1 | TGTGCCACCTCCGACACCCTGAACACTGAAGCTTTCTTT | CATSDTLNTEAFF
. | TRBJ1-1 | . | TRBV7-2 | TGTGCCAGCAGCTTAGGAGGAGGGAAGAAAACTGAAGCTTTCTTT | CASSLGGGKKTEAFF
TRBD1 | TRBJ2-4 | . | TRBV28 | TGTGCCAGCAGTCCCCGACAGGGGGCAAACATTCAGTACTTC | CASSPRQGANIQYF
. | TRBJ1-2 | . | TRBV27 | TGTGCCAGCAGTCGAAGCACAGGGATTGATGGCTACACCTTC | CASSRSTGIDGYTF
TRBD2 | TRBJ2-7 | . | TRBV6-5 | TGTGCCAGCAGTTACCTCGCTAGCGGAGCCTACGAGCAGTACTTC | CASSYLASGAYEQYF
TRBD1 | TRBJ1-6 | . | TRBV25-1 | TGTGCCAGCAGTGGCAGGGGGAGTGGTAATTCACCCCTCCACTTT | CASSGRGSGNSPLHF
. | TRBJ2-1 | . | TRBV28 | TGTGCCAGCAAGAGGGGGGGGTCCGATGAGCAGTTCTTC | CASKRGGSDEQFF
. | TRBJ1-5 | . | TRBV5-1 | TGCGCCAGCAGCCTGGGGGGCGTCCAGCCCCAGCATTTT | CASSLGGVQPQHF
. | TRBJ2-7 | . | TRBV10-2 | TGCGCCAGCAGGAAGGACAGTGCCTACGAGCAGTACTTC | CASRKDSAYEQYF
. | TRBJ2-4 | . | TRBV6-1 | TGTGCCAGCAGGGGGGCACTAGCCAAAAACATTCAGTACTTC | CASRGALAKNIQYF
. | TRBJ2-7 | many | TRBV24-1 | TGTGCCACCAGTGATTATAAACAGCCCTACGAGCAGTACTTC | CATSDYKQPYEQYF
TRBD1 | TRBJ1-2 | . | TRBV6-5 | TGTGCCAGCAGTTTCGTCAGGGGGCGGGAGGGCTACACCTTC | CASSFVRGREGYTF
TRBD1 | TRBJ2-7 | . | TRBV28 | TGTGCCAGCAGTCGGACAGGGGGGACCTACGAGCAGTACTTC | CASSRTGGTYEQYF
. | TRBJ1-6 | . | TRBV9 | TGTGCCAGCAGCGTACTAGGAAGCTCCTATAATTCACCCCTCCACTTT | CASSVLGSSYNSPLHF
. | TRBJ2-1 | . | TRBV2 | TGTGCCAGCAGTGAAGGAACCCGGACTAACTCCAAGTTCTTC | CASSEGTRTNSKFF
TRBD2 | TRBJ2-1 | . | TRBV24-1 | TGTGCCACCAGTGATGCAATACCGGGACTAGCGGGCAATGAGCAGTTCTTC | CATSDAIPGLAGNEQFF
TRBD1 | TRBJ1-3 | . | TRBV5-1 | TGCGCCAGCAGCCCGGGACAGGCCTCTGGAAACACCATATATTTT | CASSPGQASGNTIYF